The 20 T cell receptor beta chains listed next were all sequenced from one sample in a study of CXCR3-negative and CXCR3-positive naive CD8 T cells. UMI-tagged TRB cDNA libraries were built via 5' RACE. TCRdb reprocessed the 5' RACE reads, keeping one entry per CDR3 protein, no DNA. The repertoire table contains 100,000 to 150,000 distinct CDR3 sequences. The sample was naive CXCR3- CD8+ T cells from blood. Subset: CD45RO-CCR7+CD27+CD95- naive CD8+ T cells lacking CXCR3 (TNR3-). Receptor source: a human donor in good health. Some clones in this sample may be carry-over from other donors' samples.

The J gene is TRBJ1-4, the V gene TRBV2; TCRdb outputs TRBD1, but without DNA this stays unchecked. In germline, CDR1 is SNHLY, CDR2 FYNNEI. The CDR3 extends over 16 amino acids. Here the CDR3 reads CASSPYWGTGEEKLFF.

The chain carries TRBV28 and TRBJ2-2; there is no DNA to check the TCRdb D call of TRBD2. The CDR3 is made up of 16 amino acids. Germline V gene lookup returns CDR1 MDHEN and CDR2 SYDVKM. The CDR3 protein is CASSSNQRGADGELFF.

This chain links TRBV10-1 with TRBJ2-7. The CDR3 has 15 amino acids. CDR1 is WNHNN, CDR2 SYGVQD, per germline (reference sequence). The CDR3 sequence is CASSHGRGGSYEQYF.

This chain links TRBV7-8 with TRBJ2-3; TCRdb proposes TRBD1, but this gene call is untestable without DNA. CDR3 length: 17 residues. Germline V gene data show CDR1 as SGHVS and CDR2 as FQNEAQ. The CDR3 sequence: CASSLAAYQGGTDTQYF.

This sequence joins TRBV27 and TRBJ2-1; TCRdb calls TRBD1, which cannot be checked without DNA. The germline V gene encodes CDR1 MNHEY and CDR2 SMNVEV (reference sequence). This CDR3 spans 15 amino acids. The CDR3 is CASIERGGGYNEQFF.

The chain links TRBV7-9 to TRBJ2-7. Germline V gives CDR1 SEHNR, CDR2 FQNEAQ (reference sequence). The CDR3 has 14 residues. The CDR3 loop reads CASSLAPSPYEQYF.

This chain joins TRBV28 and TRBJ2-6. Germline CDR1 and CDR2: MDHEN and SYDVKM. The CDR3 consists of 15 residues. CDR3 sequence reads: CASSLQVTGANVLTF.

The chain links TRBV6-6 to TRBJ1-1; lacking DNA, the TRBD1 call made by TCRdb goes unchecked. The CDR3 runs 14 residues. Germline assignment: CDR1 MNHNY and CDR2 SVGAGI (reference sequence). CDR3 amino acids: CASRRQGTNTEAFF.

This chain connects TRBV6-2 or TRBV6-3 to TRBJ2-1; TCRdb's D gene call, TRBD2, goes unchecked for lack of DNA. Germline CDR1 reads MNHEY; CDR2 reads SVGEGT. The CDR3 is made up of 19 amino acids. This chain's CDR3 is CASSWGLALRVSLTNEQFF.

CDR3 sequence reads: CSVEDDSTLYEQYF. The genes are TRBV29-1 and TRBJ2-7. CDR3 length: 14 amino acids. Per germline, CDR1 SQVTM and CDR2 ANQGSEA.

The chain combines TRBV9 with TRBJ2-7. The CDR3 is 14 residues long. Germline V gives CDR1 SGDLS, CDR2 YYNGEE. The CDR3 region is CASSVEEFSYEQYF.

The rearrangement joins TRBV12-3 or TRBV12-4 to TRBJ2-7; TCRdb proposes TRBD1, but this gene call is untestable without DNA. The CDR3 runs to 15 residues. The CDR3 reads CASSLTDRGGLEQYF.

This chain joins TRBV14 and TRBJ2-2; the D call from TCRdb, TRBD1, cannot be confirmed without DNA. The CDR3 has 15 residues. Germline CDR1 reads SGHDN; CDR2 reads FVKESK. CDR3 region: CASTRTGLNTGELFF.

This CDR3 reads CASSFSTSTDTQYF. The V call is TRBV28, the J call TRBJ2-3. The CDR3 loop spans 14 amino acids. CDR1 and CDR2 (germline): MDHEN, SYDVKM.

The rearrangement joins TRBV9 to TRBJ2-1. CDR1 is SGDLS and CDR2 is YYNGEE in the germline V gene. This CDR3 region has 16 residues. The chain's CDR3 is CASSVPDRGSYNEQFF.

The J gene is TRBJ1-2, the V gene TRBV5-1; TCRdb lists TRBD1, though no DNA is available to test this call. The CDR3 loop spans 17 amino acids. Germline V gives CDR1 SGHRS, CDR2 YFSETQ. Here the CDR3 reads CASSLAPVQGRNYGYTF.

This rearrangement joins TRBV29-1 to TRBJ2-7. The length of the CDR3 is 13 residues. Germline V gives CDR1 SQVTM, CDR2 ANQGSEA. CDR3 region: CSVGLRGGYEQYF.

The chain recombines TRBV29-1 with TRBJ2-6; there is no DNA to check the TCRdb D call of TRBD1. The CDR3 sequence is 19 residues long. CDR1 SQVTM and CDR2 ANQGSEA come from the germline V gene. The CDR3 region is CSVEIGRPGKGPGANVLTF.

This chain links TRBV6-2 or TRBV6-3 with TRBJ2-7; TCRdb indicates TRBD1, and absent DNA this call remains unverified. CDR1 and CDR2 from the germline V gene are MNHEY and SVGEGT. This CDR3 has 14 residues. The CDR3: CASSYSGGTYEQYF.

According to its frequency, this clonotype is medium-sized (0.01 to 0.1%). This rearrangement joins TRBV29-1 to TRBJ2-2; TCRdb outputs TRBD2, but without DNA this stays unchecked. Germline CDR1 SQVTM, CDR2 ANQGSEA. The CDR3 loop spans 15 amino acids. CDR3 residues: CSALLAGDHTGELFF.